This TCR beta chain was obtained from a study of cytomegalovirus exposure and HLA in healthy donors. Notes on the study in general: About 150 TCR beta chains were listed as cytomegalovirus-associated.

Remarks on this clone: Its antigen is unknown.

TCRdb's copy holds only in-frame clones and misses some; the assay was immunoSEQ multiplex PCR. The sample shows roughly 330,000 clones, roughly nine tenths of them seen only once. The CDR3 is 16 residues long. J was trimmed by 0 bases and V by 0 bases; bases with no gene match: 6. CDR1 GTSNPN and CDR2 SVGIG come from the germline V gene (reference sequence). This clonotype was sampled from a woman aged 25 to 39 in good health and CMV-seropositive. The sequenced sample was PBMCs. This chain joins TRBV30 and TRBJ2-3, with 7 bases that match TRBD2. The CDR3 region is CAWSVGGAGSTDTQYF. The CDR3 DNA reads as TGTGCCTGGAGTGTAGGTGGAGCGGGGAGCACAGATACGCAGTATTTT.